Following are 11 T cell receptor beta chains from one sample sequenced in a study of early T cells in non-severe SARS-CoV-2 infection. One entry per CDR3 protein, called by TCRdb with MiXCR from the 5' RACE reads. This table holds 65,000 to 70,000 distinct CDR3 sequences, 11% found once. The source material was whole blood. These receptors were collected from an adult who was a healthcare worker with PCR-confirmed SARS-CoV-2 infection or an uninfected control (not recorded which).

This clonotype was recorded many times. The V call is TRBV11-2, the J call TRBJ2-7; D remains ambiguous. CDR3 length: 15 residues. CDR1 and CDR2 (germline): SGHAT, FQNNGV. Trimming took off 1 base at V and 0 bases at J, with 10 bases between the two ends. DNA of the CDR3: TGTGCCAGCAGCTTAGCCCAGAGGAGCTCCTACGAGCAGTACTTC. It translates to CASSLAQRSSYEQYF.

The CDR3 sequence: CASSEAGGPADTQYF. CDR3 coding DNA: TGCGCCAGCAGTGAGGCGGGAGGGCCAGCAGATACGCAGTATTTT. This chain links TRBV10-1 with TRBJ2-3; 9 positions match TRBD2. The length of the CDR3 is 15 residues. V dropped 2 bases and J dropped 4; count of bases not matched to a gene: 4. Germline CDR1 reads WNHNN; CDR2 reads SYGVQD (reference sequence).

The rearrangement uses TRBV19 and TRBJ2-7; TRBD1 might be the D (5 bases). CDR3 size: 15 residues. CDR1 is LNHDA and CDR2 is SQIVND in the germline V gene (reference sequence). Trimming removed 4 bases at V and 0 bases at J, with 13 bases between. The CDR3 nucleotides read TGTGCCAGTAGTACCGACAGCAATCCCTCCTACGAGCAGTACTTC. This translates into CASSTDSNPSYEQYF.

This clonotype was seen ten or more times. The CDR3 spells CASSLVRVTEAFF. CDR3 DNA: TGTGCCAGCAGCTTAGTACGGGTGACTGAAGCTTTCTTT. V usage is TRBV7-9 and J usage is TRBJ1-1; D is ambiguous. V was pared by 1 base and J by 5 bases, with 8 bases between. Germline CDR1 is SEHNR and CDR2 is FQNEAQ (reference sequence). This CDR3 has 13 amino acids.

This clonotype occurred many times. V is TRBV18 and J is TRBJ1-1; no clear D. The germline gives CDR1 KGHSH, CDR2 LQKENI. The V end was cut by 1 base, the J end by 5 bases, with 8 bases between. CDR3 length equals 13 residues. The CDR3 DNA reads as TGTGCCAGCTCACCACTGGGAGGTACTGAAGCTTTCTTT. This translates into CASSPLGGTEAFF.

This clonotype appeared many times. The rearrangement links TRBV7-6 to TRBJ2-1; 14 positions agree with TRBD2. The CDR3 spans 15 residues. V lost 3 bases to trimming and J lost 7 bases; unmatched junction nucleotides: 2. The V gene's germline CDR1 is SGHVS and CDR2 FNYEAQ. The CDR3 is CASSLGTSGSNEQFF. The CDR3 DNA reads TGTGCCAGCAGCTTGGGGACTAGCGGGAGTAATGAGCAGTTCTTC.

This clonotype was recorded many times. The CDR3 protein is CASSLAPAGVLETQYF. CDR3 DNA: TGTGCCAGCAGCTTAGCGCCAGCGGGAGTATTAGAGACCCAGTACTTC. The chain carries TRBV7-2 and TRBJ2-5, with 8 bases lining up with TRBD2. Germline V gene sequence: CDR1 SGHTA, CDR2 FQGNSA. The CDR3 runs to 16 residues. V dropped 0 bases and J dropped 4; count of bases not matched to a gene: 7.

The rearrangement links TRBV5-6 to TRBJ2-1; no clear D gene. Germline loops: CDR1 SGHDT, CDR2 YYEEEE. Between the trimmed V and J ends, which lost 6 bases and 3 bases, there was a span of 19 bases. CDR3 size: 16 residues. CDR3 loop: CASTIGILVIYNEQFF. Written as DNA, the CDR3 is TGTGCCAGCACCATAGGGATCCTAGTCATCTACAATGAGCAGTTCTTC.

This clonotype came up a few times. This chain joins TRBV7-6 and TRBJ2-5; D is undetermined. The CDR3 totals 10 residues. Trimming removed 8 bases from V and 8 bases from J, with 9 bases in between. Germline assignment: CDR1 SGHVS and CDR2 FNYEAQ. Here the CDR3 reads CASGGGTQYF. As DNA, the CDR3 is TGTGCCAGCGGCGGCGGCACCCAGTACTTC.

This clonotype was detected many times. The J gene is TRBJ2-5, the V gene TRBV11-2; tentatively, D is TRBD2 (7 bases). Trimming stripped 5 bases from V and 3 bases from J, with 16 bases between. The CDR3 loop spans 15 amino acids. The V gene's germline CDR1 is SGHAT and CDR2 FQNNGV. DNA of the CDR3: TGTGCCAGCAGCAGAGGGAGGGACATGGAAGAGACCCAGTACTTC. It translates to CASSRGRDMEETQYF.

The chain recombines TRBV20-1 with TRBJ2-2; TRBD2 aligns across 14 bases. Germline CDR1 reads DFQATT; CDR2 reads SNEGSKA (reference sequence). There are 16 residues in the CDR3. The trim removed 5 bases at V and 6 bases at J, leaving 8 bases unmatched. CDR3 coding DNA: TGCAGTGCTCAGGGACTAGCGGGAGAAATCCCCGGGGAGCTGTTTTTT. It encodes CSAQGLAGEIPGELFF.